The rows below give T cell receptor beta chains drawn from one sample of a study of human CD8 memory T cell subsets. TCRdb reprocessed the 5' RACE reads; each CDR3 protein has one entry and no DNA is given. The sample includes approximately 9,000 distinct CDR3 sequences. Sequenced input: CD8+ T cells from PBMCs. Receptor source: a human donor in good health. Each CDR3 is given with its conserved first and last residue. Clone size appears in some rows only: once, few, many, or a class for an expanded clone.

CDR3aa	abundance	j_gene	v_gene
CASKFIQSNTEAFF	-	TRBJ1-1	TRBV6-2/TRBV6-3
CSATPQEGARETQYF	medium-sized	TRBJ2-5	TRBV20-1
CASSLGLAAYEQYF	-	TRBJ2-7	TRBV12-3/TRBV12-4
CASSQPGPGSYNEQFF	-	TRBJ2-1	TRBV18
CASSSLAVNTGELFF	-	TRBJ2-2	TRBV7-3
CASSSEAGAVNEQFF	-	TRBJ2-1	TRBV7-6
CASSLTGGGVSYNEQFF	-	TRBJ2-1	TRBV7-6
CASRASGTYEQYF	-	TRBJ2-7	TRBV2
CASSSNAGSEQFF	-	TRBJ2-1	TRBV27
CASSLTRAGRKLFF	-	TRBJ1-4	TRBV11-2
CASRPQGSYEQYF	-	TRBJ2-7	TRBV13
CSARDRLDYEQFF	-	TRBJ2-1	TRBV20-1
CSARDFGAGFEAFF	-	TRBJ1-1	TRBV20-1
CATSRAGANTEAFF	-	TRBJ1-1	TRBV15
CASSLIPPGLAGGPEYF	-	TRBJ2-7	TRBV28
CASKQRGGTPNEQFF	-	TRBJ2-1	TRBV6-5
CSVGGRVAEQYF	-	TRBJ2-7	TRBV29-1
CASSLPASGLGPAEQFF	-	TRBJ2-1	TRBV7-3
CASSHGQGVNEQYF	-	TRBJ2-7	TRBV4-3
CATSRGARGGQETQYF	-	TRBJ2-5	TRBV15
CASSPGTSGNREQFF	-	TRBJ2-1	TRBV27
CAWRDGISEKLFF	-	TRBJ1-4	TRBV30
CASSLARQGPDEQYF	-	TRBJ2-7	TRBV7-9
CASSFPSGGIDNEQFF	-	TRBJ2-1	TRBV7-2
CAISEGAAYEQYF	-	TRBJ2-7	TRBV10-3
CASSLEGKANGNTEAFF	-	TRBJ1-1	TRBV5-4
CASSPPGFAEAFF	-	TRBJ1-1	TRBV7-9
CSAKVGENNEQFF	-	TRBJ2-1	TRBV20-1
CASSVTGVNTEAFF	medium-sized	TRBJ1-1	TRBV28
CASSSLINSGKTEAFF	medium-sized	TRBJ1-1	TRBV7-9
CASSGGHSYEQYF	-	TRBJ2-7	TRBV18
CAWSVGSSYNEQFF	-	TRBJ2-1	TRBV30